The sequence of this T cell receptor beta chain was determined in a study of blood T cell repertoires in COVID-19. Participants' reported clinical history set cohort assignment. The ends were cut back, 0 bases at V and 10 bases at J, with 7 bases in the middle. CDR3 size: 13 residues. Germline V gene sequence: CDR1 SGHDN, CDR2 FVKESK. Libraries were prepared by immunoSEQ multiplex PCR; TCRdb keeps only in-frame clonotypes and omits some of them. The sample shows over 300,000 clones, 70% to 90% of them seen only once. This clonotype was sampled from a young man who had recovered from COVID-19. The chain is built from TRBV14 and TRBJ1-6; D ambiguous. Sequenced material: PBMCs or T cells enriched from blood (not recorded which). The CDR3 reads CASSQDLLSPLHF. The CDR3 nucleotides are TGTGCCAGCAGCCAAGACCTGTTATCACCCCTCCACTTT.